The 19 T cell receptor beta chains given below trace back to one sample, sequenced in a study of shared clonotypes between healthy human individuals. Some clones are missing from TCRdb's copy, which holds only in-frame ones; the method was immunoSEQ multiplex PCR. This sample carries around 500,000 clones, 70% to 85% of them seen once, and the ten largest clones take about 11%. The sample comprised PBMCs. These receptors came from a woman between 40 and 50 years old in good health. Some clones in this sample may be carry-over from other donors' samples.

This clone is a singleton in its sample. DNA of the CDR3: TGTGCCAGCAGTGGTCGGCAGAACACCGGGGAGCTGTTTTTT. As protein: CASSGRQNTGELFF. The chain joins TRBV25-1 to TRBJ2-2; D unclear. Trimming removed 4 bases at V and 1 base at J, with 7 bases between. The CDR3 runs to 14 residues. Germline lookup yields CDR1 MGHDK and CDR2 SYGVNS.

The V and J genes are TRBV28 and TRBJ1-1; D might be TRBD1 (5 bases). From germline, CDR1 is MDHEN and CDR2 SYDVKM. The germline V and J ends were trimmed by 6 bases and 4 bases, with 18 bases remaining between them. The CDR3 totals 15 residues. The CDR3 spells CASSPQGKGGTEAFF. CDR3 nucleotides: TGTGCCAGCAGCCCGCAGGGTAAGGGCGGCACTGAAGCTTTCTTT. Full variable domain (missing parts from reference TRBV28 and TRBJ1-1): DVKVTQSSRYLVKRTGEKVFLECVQDMDHENMFWYRQDPGLGLRLIYFSYDVKMKEKGDIPEGYSVSREKKERFSLILESASTNQTSMYLCASSPQGKGGTEAFFGQGTRLTVV.

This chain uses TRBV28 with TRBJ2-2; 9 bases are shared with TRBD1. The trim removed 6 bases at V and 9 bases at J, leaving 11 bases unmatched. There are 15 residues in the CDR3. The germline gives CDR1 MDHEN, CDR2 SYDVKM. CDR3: CASRNTGGFFRELFF. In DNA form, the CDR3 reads TGTGCCAGCAGGAATACAGGGGGCTTCTTCCGGGAGCTGTTTTTT.

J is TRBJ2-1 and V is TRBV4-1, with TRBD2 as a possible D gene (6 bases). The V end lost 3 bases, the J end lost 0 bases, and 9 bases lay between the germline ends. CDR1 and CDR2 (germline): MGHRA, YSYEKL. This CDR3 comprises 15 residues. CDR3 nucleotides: TGCGCCAGCAGCCAGACTAGGAGCTCCTACAATGAGCAGTTCTTC. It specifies CASSQTRSSYNEQFF.

The CDR3 here is CASSESGRRREAGNTIYF. The CDR3 DNA is TGTGCCAGCAGTGAGAGTGGTAGGAGGCGGGAAGCTGGAAACACCATATATTTT. V gene TRBV2 combines with J gene TRBJ1-3; no firm D call. This CDR3 is built from 18 residues. V was cut by 3 bases and J by 2 bases, with 20 bases left in between. The germline gives CDR1 SNHLY, CDR2 FYNNEI.

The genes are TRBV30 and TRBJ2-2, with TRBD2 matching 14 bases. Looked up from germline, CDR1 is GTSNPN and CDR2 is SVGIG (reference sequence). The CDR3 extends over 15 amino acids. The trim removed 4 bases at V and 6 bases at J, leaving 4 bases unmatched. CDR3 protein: CAWTGTSGSPGELFF. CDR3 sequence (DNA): TGTGCCTGGACCGGGACTAGCGGGAGCCCCGGGGAGCTGTTTTTT. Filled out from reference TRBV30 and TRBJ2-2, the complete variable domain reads SQTIHQWPATLVQPVGSPLSLECTVEGTSNPNLYWYRQAAGRGLQLLFYSVGIGQISSEVPQNLSASRPQDRQFILSSKKLLLSDSGFYLCAWTGTSGSPGELFFGEGSRLTVL.

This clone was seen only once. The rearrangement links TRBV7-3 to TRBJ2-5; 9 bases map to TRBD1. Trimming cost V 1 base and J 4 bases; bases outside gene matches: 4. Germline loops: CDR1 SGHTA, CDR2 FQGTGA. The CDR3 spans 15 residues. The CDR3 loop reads CASSLMGGQGETQYF. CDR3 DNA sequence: TGTGCCAGCAGCTTAATGGGGGGACAGGGAGAGACCCAGTACTTC.

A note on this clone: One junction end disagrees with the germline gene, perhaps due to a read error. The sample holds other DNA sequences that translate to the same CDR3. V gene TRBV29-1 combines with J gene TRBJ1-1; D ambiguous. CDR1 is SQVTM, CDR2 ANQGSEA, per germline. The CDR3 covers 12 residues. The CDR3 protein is CSATVANTEAFF. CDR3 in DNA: TGCAGCGCCACAGTAGCGAACACTGAAGCCTTCTTT.

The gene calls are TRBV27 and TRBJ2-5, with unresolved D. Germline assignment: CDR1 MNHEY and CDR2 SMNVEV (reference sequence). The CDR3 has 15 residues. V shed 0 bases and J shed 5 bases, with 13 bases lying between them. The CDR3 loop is CASSLSWATRETQYF. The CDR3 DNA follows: TGTGCCAGCAGTTTATCGTGGGCAACTCGGGAGACCCAGTACTTC.

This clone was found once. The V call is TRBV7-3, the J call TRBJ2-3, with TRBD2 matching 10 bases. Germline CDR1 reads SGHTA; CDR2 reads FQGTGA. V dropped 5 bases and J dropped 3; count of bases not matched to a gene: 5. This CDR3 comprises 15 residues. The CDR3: CASSRMTSGTDTQYF. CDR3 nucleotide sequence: TGTGCCAGCAGCAGGATGACTAGCGGGACAGATACGCAGTATTTT. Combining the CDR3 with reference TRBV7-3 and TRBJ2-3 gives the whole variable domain GAGVSQTPSNKVTEKGKYVELRCDPISGHTALYWYRQSLGQGPEFLIYFQGTGAADDSGLPNDRFFAVRPEGSVSTLKIQRTERGDSAVYLCASSRMTSGTDTQYFGPGTRLTVL.

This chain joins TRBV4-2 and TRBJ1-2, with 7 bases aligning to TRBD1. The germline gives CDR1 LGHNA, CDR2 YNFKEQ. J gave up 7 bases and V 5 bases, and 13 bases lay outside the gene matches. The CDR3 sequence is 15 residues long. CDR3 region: CASSISGTDSAGYTF. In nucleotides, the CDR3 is TGTGCCAGCAGCATATCCGGGACAGACTCTGCTGGCTACACCTTC.

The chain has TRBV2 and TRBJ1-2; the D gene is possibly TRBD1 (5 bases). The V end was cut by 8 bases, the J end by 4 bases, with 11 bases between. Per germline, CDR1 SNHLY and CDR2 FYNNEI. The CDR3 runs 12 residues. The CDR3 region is CASVGGGYGYTF. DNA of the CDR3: TGTGCCAGCGTTGGGGGAGGCTATGGCTACACCTTC. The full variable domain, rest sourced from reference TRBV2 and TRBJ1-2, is EPEVTQTPSHQVTQMGQEVILRCVPISNHLYFYWYRQILGQKVEFLVSFYNNEISEKSEIFDDQFSVERPDGSNFTLKIRSTKLEDSAMYFCASVGGGYGYTFGSGTRLTVV.

The CDR3 is CAWSGLREGVYREQFF. CDR3 DNA sequence: TGTGCCTGGAGTGGCCTGCGGGAGGGTGTTTATAGAGAGCAGTTCTTC. This chain connects TRBV30 to TRBJ2-1; 9 nucleotides align to TRBD2. In germline, CDR1 is GTSNPN, CDR2 SVGIG (reference sequence). V was pared by 1 base and J by 10 bases, with 14 bases of the junction left unmatched. This CDR3 spans 16 amino acids. The full variable domain, with the rest looked up from reference TRBV30 and TRBJ2-1, is SQTIHQWPATLVQPVGSPLSLECTVEGTSNPNLYWYRQAAGRGLQLLFYSVGIGQISSEVPQNLSASRPQDRQFILSSKKLLLSDSGFYLCAWSGLREGVYREQFFGPGTRLTVL.

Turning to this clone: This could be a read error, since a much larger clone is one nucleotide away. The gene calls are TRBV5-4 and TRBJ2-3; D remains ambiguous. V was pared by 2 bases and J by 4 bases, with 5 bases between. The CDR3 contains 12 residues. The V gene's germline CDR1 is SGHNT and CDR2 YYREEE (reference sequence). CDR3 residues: CASSFGADTQYF. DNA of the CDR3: TGTGCCAGCAGCTTCGGCGCAGATACGCAGTATTTT.

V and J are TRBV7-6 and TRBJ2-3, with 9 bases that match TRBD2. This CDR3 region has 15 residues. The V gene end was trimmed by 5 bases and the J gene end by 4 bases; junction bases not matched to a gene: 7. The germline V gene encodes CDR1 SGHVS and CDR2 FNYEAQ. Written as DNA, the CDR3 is TGTGCCAGCAGCATCGATAGCGGGAGCCCAGATACGCAGTATTTT. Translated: CASSIDSGSPDTQYF. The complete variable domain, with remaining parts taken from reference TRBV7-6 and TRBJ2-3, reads GAGVSQSPRYKVTKRGQDVALRCDPISGHVSLYWYRQALGQGPEFLTYFNYEAQQDKSGLPNDRFSAERPEGSISTLTIQRTEQRDSAMYRCASSIDSGSPDTQYFGPGTRLTVL.

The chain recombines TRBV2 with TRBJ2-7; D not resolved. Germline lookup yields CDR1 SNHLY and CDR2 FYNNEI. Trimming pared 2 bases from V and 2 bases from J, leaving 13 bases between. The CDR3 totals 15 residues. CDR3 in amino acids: CASSEMGWTAYEQYF. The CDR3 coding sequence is TGTGCCAGCAGTGAAATGGGTTGGACCGCCTACGAGCAGTACTTC.

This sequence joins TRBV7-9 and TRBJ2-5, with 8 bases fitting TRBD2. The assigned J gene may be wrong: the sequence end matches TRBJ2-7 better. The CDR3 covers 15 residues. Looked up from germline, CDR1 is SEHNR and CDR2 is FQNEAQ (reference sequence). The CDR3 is CASSLEGLGLYEQYF. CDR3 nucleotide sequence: TGTGCCAGCAGCTTAGAGGGACTAGGCCTGTACGAGCAGTACTTC.

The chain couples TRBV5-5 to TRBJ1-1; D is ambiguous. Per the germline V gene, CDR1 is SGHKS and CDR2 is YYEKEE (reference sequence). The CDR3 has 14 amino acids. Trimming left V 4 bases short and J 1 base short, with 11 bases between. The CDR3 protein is CASSPAPENTEAFF. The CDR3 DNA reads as TGTGCCAGCAGCCCGGCTCCAGAGAACACTGAAGCTTTCTTT.

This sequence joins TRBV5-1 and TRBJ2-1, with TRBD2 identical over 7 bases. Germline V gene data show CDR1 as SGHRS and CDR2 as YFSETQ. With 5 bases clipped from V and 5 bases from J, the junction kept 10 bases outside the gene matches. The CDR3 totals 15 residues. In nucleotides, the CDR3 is TGCGCCAGCAGAACAGTGGGACTAACTAACAATGAGCAGTTCTTC. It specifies CASRTVGLTNNEQFF.